The rows below give T cell receptor beta chains drawn from one sample of a study of T cell responses to AZD1222 COVID-19 vaccine. The assay was immunoSEQ multiplex PCR, and TCRdb's table has in-frame clones only and misses some. The repertoire includes more than 85,000 clones, around nine tenths of them detected once, and around 14% sits in the top ten. This sample comprised peripheral blood, obtained 28 days after the second AZD1222 dose. The source is an adult who received the AZD1222 COVID-19 vaccine. The CDR3 runs from the conserved cysteine through the conserved F or W. A D gene is named only where the DNA matches it firmly. Expanded clones get a size class; other rows say once, few or many, or leave the size out.

j_gene | d_gene | v_gene | abundance | CDR3aa | CDR3nt
TRBJ2-3 | . | TRBV2 | . | CASSTGYFTDTQYF | TGTGCCAGCAGTACAGGGTATTTTACAGATACGCAGTATTTT
TRBJ2-1 | . | TRBV6-5 | . | CASSRLPGPLNEQFF | TGTGCCAGCAGCAGACTCCCAGGTCCCCTAAATGAGCAGTTCTTC
TRBJ2-7 | . | TRBV5-6 | . | CASSFGVEQYF | TGTGCCAGCAGCTTTGGGGTCGAGCAGTACTTC
TRBJ2-3 | . | TRBV21-1 | . | CASSKATLREGEGTDTQYF | TGTGCCAGCAGCAAAGCTACCCTCCGGGAGGGGGAGGGCACAGATACGCAGTATTTT
TRBJ1-6 | . | TRBV21-1 | . | CASSKRTDNNSPLHF | TGTGCCAGCAGCAAAAGGACAGACAATAATTCACCCCTCCACTTT
TRBJ2-7 | TRBD2 | TRBV6-1 | . | CASSEGGLAGIYEQYF | TGTGCCAGCAGTGAAGGGGGACTAGCGGGAATCTACGAGCAGTACTTC
TRBJ1-2 | . | TRBV30 | . | CAGGRGTNYGYTF | TGTGCTGGGGGCCGCGGGACTAACTATGGCTACACCTTC
TRBJ1-1 | . | TRBV5-1 | . | CASSPGARPSTEAFF | TGCGCCAGCAGCCCCGGCGCCCGCCCGAGCACTGAAGCTTTCTTT
TRBJ2-5 | . | TRBV5-1 | . | CASRIGSGRVRETQYF | TGCGCCAGCAGAATTGGTAGCGGTAGGGTCAGAGAGACCCAGTACTTC
TRBJ1-5 | . | TRBV6-5 | once | CASSYTSPNQPQHF | TGTGCCAGCAGTTACACGAGCCCCAATCAGCCCCAGCATTTT
TRBJ1-1 | . | TRBV6-2/TRBV6-3 | . | CASSLDRTQMNTEAFF | TGTGCCAGCAGTTTGGATAGAACCCAAATGAACACTGAAGCTTTCTTT
TRBJ1-1 | TRBD1 | TRBV28 | once | CASWTGDREAFF | TGTGCCAGCTGGACAGGGGATCGTGAAGCTTTCTTT
TRBJ1-1 | . | TRBV6-1 | . | CASSDRTSGAFF | TGTGCCAGCAGTGATCGGACAAGCGGGGCTTTCTTT
TRBJ1-1 | . | TRBV28 | . | CASSLSGTRNEAFF | TGTGCCAGCAGTTTATCCGGGACAAGAAACGAAGCTTTCTTT
TRBJ2-5 | . | TRBV6-6 | . | CASSYPTRETQYF | TGTGCCAGCAGTTACCCGACCAGAGAGACCCAGTACTTC
TRBJ2-7 | . | TRBV5-4 | . | CASSLGYEQYF | TGTGCCAGCAGCTTAGGCTACGAGCAGTACTTC
TRBJ1-2 | TRBD1 | TRBV9 | . | CASSVTSDRGIFGYTF | TGTGCCAGCAGCGTCACTTCGGACAGGGGAATTTTTGGCTACACCTTC
TRBJ2-5 | . | TRBV5-4 | few | CASSLSGGETQYF | TGTGCCAGCAGCTTGTCCGGGGGAGAGACCCAGTACTTC
TRBJ2-3 | . | TRBV13 | once | CASSYRETDTQYF | TGTGCCAGCAGCTACCGGGAGACAGATACGCAGTATTTT
TRBJ2-1 | . | TRBV5-1 | . | CASSFDWANEQFF | TGCGCCAGCAGCTTCGATTGGGCCAATGAGCAGTTCTTC
TRBJ2-2 | TRBD2 | TRBV2 | . | CARRTSGGTNTGELFF | TGTGCCAGACGGACTAGCGGGGGTACGAACACCGGGGAGCTGTTTTTT
TRBJ1-3 | . | TRBV5-1 | . | CASSLGGLSSGNTIYF | TGCGCCAGCAGCTTGGGCGGGTTATCCTCTGGAAACACCATATATTTT
TRBJ1-5 | . | TRBV6-1 | once | CASSEAQGSQPQHF | TGTGCCAGCAGTGAAGCCCAGGGCAGTCAGCCCCAGCATTTT
TRBJ1-6 | . | TRBV6-5 | . | CASRTSSYNSPLHF | TGTGCCAGCAGGACGAGCTCCTATAATTCACCCCTCCACTTT
TRBJ1-6 | . | TRBV6-1 | few | CASSDRENSPLHF | TGTGCCAGCAGTGACAGGGAGAATTCACCCCTCCACTTT
TRBJ2-2 | . | TRBV2 | . | CAVAPLLSTGELFF | TGTGCAGTCGCCCCGCTATTGTCCACCGGGGAGCTGTTTTTT
TRBJ1-6 | . | TRBV6-1 | . | CASSEALSSPLHF | TGTGCCAGCAGTGAAGCGCTTAGTTCACCCCTCCACTTT
TRBJ1-4 | TRBD1 | TRBV7-6 | . | CASSQGQGGEKLFF | TGTGCCAGCAGCCAAGGACAGGGTGGTGAAAAACTGTTTTTT
TRBJ2-7 | . | TRBV19 | once | CASSIGSPSYEQYF | TGTGCCAGTAGTATAGGGAGCCCTTCCTACGAGCAGTACTTC
TRBJ1-2 | . | TRBV2 | . | CASRWKGNYGYTF | TGTGCCAGCAGGTGGAAGGGGAACTATGGCTACACCTTC
TRBJ1-1 | . | TRBV6-5 | . | CASRTTGYSYTEAFF | TGTGCCAGCAGAACCACAGGGTATAGTTACACTGAAGCTTTCTTT
TRBJ1-2 | . | TRBV28 | . | CASSTTSNYGYTF | TGTGCCAGCAGTACTACTTCTAACTATGGCTACACCTTC
TRBJ2-2 | . | TRBV5-1 | once | CASSLVAGITGELFF | TGCGCCAGCAGCTTGGTTGCAGGGATTACCGGGGAGCTGTTTTTT